This entry is about one T cell receptor beta chain. This entry belongs to a study of blood T cell repertoires in COVID-19. The repertoire was sequenced with immunoSEQ multiplex PCR; TCRdb's copy has only in-frame clones and lacks some. Of more than 110,000 clones listed, roughly 78% are singletons. Germline CDR1 MDHEN, CDR2 SYDVKM. The CDR3 has 18 residues. Deletions cut 3 bases from V and 0 bases from J, with 15 bases between. This clonotype originated in a woman aged 45-65 years who had recovered from COVID-19. Sequencing used PBMCs or T cells enriched from blood (not recorded which). This chain links TRBV28 with TRBJ1-6; possible D gene TRBD1, 5 bases. The CDR3 region has the DNA TGTGCCAGCAGTTTTTCCCGGAGCAGGGCCTCCTATAATTCACCCCTCCACTTT. Translated, it gives CASSFSRSRASYNSPLHF.